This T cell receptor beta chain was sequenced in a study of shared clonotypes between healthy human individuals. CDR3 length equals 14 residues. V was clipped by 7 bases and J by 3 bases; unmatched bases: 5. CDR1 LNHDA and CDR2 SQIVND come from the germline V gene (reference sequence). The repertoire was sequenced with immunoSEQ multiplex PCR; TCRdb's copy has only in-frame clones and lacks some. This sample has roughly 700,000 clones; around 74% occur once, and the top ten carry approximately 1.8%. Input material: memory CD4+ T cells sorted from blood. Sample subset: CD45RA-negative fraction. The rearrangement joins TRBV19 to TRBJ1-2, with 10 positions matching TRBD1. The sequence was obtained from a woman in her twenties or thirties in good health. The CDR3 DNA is TGTGCCAGTAATAGACAGGGGGCGGACTATGGCTACACCTTC. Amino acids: CASNRQGADYGYTF.